In its sample, the clone carrying this TCR beta chain was seen a few times. The antigen is undetermined. This record comes from a study of response to subunit inactivated influenza vaccine. Overall study findings and caveats: A suggestion made by the authors is that each seasonal influenza vaccination recruits few new T cells.

CDR1 is LGHNA, CDR2 YSLEER, per germline. The J segment lost 4 bases and the V segment lost 4 bases, leaving 5 bases of the junction unmatched. The CDR3 sequence is 15 residues long. TCRdb redid the calling of the RT-PCR reads with MiXCR, one entry per CDR3 protein. Seen here are 530,000 or so distinct CDR3 sequences, roughly 12% observed once, and the top ten hold approximately 10%. The origin of this receptor is a man aged 45 to 65 who received an inactivated influenza vaccine. The V and J genes are TRBV4-3 and TRBJ2-7; 12 bases align to TRBD1. The specimen was PBMCs from blood, collected on the day of vaccination. In DNA form, the CDR3 reads TGCGCCAGCAGCCGAGGGACAGGGGGCTGGTACGAGCAGTACTTC. It specifies CASSRGTGGWYEQYF.